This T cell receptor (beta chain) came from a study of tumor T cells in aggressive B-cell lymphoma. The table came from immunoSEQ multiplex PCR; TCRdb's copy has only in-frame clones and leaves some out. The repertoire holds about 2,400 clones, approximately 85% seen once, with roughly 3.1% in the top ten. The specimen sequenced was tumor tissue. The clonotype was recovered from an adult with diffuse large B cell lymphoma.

In DNA, the CDR3 is TGTGCCAGCAGCCCCGGGACTAGCGGCTACGAGCAGTACTTC. Its translation is CASSPGTSGYEQYF. V gene TRBV7-9 combines with J gene TRBJ2-7, with TRBD2 matching 11 bases. Germline loops: CDR1 SEHNR, CDR2 FQNEAQ (reference sequence). The CDR3 spans 14 residues. J was trimmed by 3 bases and V by 5 bases; bases with no gene match: 3.